This TCR beta chain derives from a study of blood T cells in healthy people across ages. On the study more broadly: About one barcoded beta molecule was captured per two T cells (by template switching).

Study findings and constraints: Expanded clonotype changes were possibly confounded by unknown donor CMV status.

Remarks on this clonotype: Antigen unknown.

The trim removed 1 base at V and 3 bases at J, leaving 14 bases unmatched. This CDR3 has 19 residues. The germline CDR1 and CDR2 sequences are MNHEY and SVGAGI. Every donor gave ten milliliters of peripheral blood. Primed by a sample-barcoded 5' primer and a J-beta primer mix, a second PCR proceeded for 7 to 11 cycles. Each cDNA molecule, via a template-switch adaptor with 12 random nucleotides, was tagged. TCRdb redid the calling of the 5' RACE reads with MiXCR, one entry per CDR3 protein. The table has about 1,800,000 distinct CDR3 sequences, approximately 28% seen once; the top ten hold 7% to 9%. The specimen was blood. The origin of this receptor is a woman aged 25-40 years in good health. The rearrangement uses TRBV6-5 and TRBJ2-3; 9 positions match TRBD2. In DNA, the CDR3 is TGTGCCAGCAGTTACTTCCCGGCGGGGGGGAGCGGGAGAACAGATACGCAGTATTTT. It encodes CASSYFPAGGSGRTDTQYF.